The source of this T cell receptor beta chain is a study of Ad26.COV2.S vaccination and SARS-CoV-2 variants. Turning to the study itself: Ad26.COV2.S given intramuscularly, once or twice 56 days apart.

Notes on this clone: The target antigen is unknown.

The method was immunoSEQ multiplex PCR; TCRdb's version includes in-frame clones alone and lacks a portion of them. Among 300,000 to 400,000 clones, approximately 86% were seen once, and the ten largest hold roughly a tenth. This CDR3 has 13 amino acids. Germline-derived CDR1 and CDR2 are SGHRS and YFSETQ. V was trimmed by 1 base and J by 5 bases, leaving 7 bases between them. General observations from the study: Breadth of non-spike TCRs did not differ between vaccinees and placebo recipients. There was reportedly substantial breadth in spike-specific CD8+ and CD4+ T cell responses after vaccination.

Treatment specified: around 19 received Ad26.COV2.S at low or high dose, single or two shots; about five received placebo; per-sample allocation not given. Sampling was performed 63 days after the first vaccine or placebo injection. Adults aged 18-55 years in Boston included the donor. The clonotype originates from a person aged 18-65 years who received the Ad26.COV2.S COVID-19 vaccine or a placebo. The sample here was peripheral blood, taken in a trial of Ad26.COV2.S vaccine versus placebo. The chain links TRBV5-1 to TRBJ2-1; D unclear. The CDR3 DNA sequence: TGCGCCAGCAGCTTGCGACACAACAATGAGCAGTTCTTC. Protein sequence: CASSLRHNNEQFF.